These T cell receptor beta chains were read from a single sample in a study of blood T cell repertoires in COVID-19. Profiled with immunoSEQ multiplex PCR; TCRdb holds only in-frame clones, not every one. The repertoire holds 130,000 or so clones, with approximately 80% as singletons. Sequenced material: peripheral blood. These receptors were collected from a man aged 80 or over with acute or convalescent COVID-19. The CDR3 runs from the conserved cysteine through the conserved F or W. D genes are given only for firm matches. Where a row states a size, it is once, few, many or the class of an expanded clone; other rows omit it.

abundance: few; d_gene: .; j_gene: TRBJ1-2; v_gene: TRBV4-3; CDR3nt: TGCGCCAGCAGCCAAGATGGGCTGGCAGGAGGAAGGGGCTACACCTTC; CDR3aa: CASSQDGLAGGRGYTF
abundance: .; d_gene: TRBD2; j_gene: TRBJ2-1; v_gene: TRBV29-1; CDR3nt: TGCAGCGTTGAGGGGGGGAATGAGCAGTTCTTC; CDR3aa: CSVEGGNEQFF
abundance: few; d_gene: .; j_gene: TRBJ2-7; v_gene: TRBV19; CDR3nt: TGTGCCAGTGGGAGGGGGACCCTCTACGAGCAGTACTTC; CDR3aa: CASGRGTLYEQYF
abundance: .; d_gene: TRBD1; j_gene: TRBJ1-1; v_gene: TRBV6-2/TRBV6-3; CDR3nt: TGTGCCAGCAGCACCACAGGGGGCACTGAAGCTTTCTTT; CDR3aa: CASSTTGGTEAFF
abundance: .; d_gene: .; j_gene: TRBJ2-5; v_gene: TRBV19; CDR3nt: TGTGCCAGTAGTCCAAGCCTGGTGGAGACCCAGTACTTC; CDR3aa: CASSPSLVETQYF
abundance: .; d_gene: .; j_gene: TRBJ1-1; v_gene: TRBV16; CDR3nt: TGTGCCAGCAGCCAATACCCGGGACAAGAAGCTTTCTTT; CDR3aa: CASSQYPGQEAFF
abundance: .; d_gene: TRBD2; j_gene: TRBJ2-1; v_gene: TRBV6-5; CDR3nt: TGTGCCAGCAGTAGGACTAGTAGGGGAGAAGGAGAGCAGTTCTTC; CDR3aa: CASSRTSRGEGEQFF
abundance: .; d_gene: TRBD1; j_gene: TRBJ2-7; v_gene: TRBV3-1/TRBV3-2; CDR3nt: TGTGCCAGCAGCCAAGAAGGGACAGGGAGACGCGAGCAGTACTTC; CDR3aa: CASSQEGTGRREQYF
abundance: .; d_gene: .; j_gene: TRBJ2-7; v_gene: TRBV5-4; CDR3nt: TGTGCCAGCAGCCCAGGACAGTCAACTTCCTACGAGCAGTACTTC; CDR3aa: CASSPGQSTSYEQYF
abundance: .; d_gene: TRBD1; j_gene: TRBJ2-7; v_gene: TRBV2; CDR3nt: TGTGCCACGAAATCCCGGGACAGGGGTTCCCACGAGCAGTACTTC; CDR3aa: CATKSRDRGSHEQYF
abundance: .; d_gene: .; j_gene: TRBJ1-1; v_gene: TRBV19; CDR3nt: TGTGCCAGCCAACTCCTGGGGGCAGGGTCACCTGAAGCTTTCTTT; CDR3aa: CASQLLGAGSPEAFF
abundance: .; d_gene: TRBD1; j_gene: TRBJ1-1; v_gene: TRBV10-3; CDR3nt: TGTGCCATCAGGGGTACAGGGGGCCGAGGCACTGAAGCTTTCTTT; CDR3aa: CAIRGTGGRGTEAFF
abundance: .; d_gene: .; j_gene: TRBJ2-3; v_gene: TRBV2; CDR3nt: TGTGCCAGCAGTGATGACAGGACCACAGATACGCAGTATTTT; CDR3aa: CASSDDRTTDTQYF
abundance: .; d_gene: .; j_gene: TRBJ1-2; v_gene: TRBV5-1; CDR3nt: TGCGCCAGCAGCTTTGACAGAGTCGCTCGCTACACCTTC; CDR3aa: CASSFDRVARYTF
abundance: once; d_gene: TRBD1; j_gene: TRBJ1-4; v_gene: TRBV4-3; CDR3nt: TGCGCCAGCAGCCAAGAAGAGGGACAGGCACATGAAAAACTGTTTTTT; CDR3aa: CASSQEEGQAHEKLFF
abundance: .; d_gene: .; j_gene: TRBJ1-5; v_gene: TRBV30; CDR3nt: TGTGCCTGGAGTTCCGGTAGCAATCAGCCCCAGCATTTT; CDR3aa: CAWSSGSNQPQHF
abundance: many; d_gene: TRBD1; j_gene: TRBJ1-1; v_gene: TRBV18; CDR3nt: TGTGCCAGCTCACCGGAACAGGGGAGGAACACTGAAGCTTTCTTT; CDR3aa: CASSPEQGRNTEAFF
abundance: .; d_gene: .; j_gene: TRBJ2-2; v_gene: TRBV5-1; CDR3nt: TGCGCCAGCAGCCTCGAGATGACCGGGGAGCTGTTTTTT; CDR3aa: CASSLEMTGELFF
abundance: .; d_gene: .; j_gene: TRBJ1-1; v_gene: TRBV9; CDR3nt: TGTGCCAGCAGCGTAGAGCCGGGCACTGAAGCTTTCTTT; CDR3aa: CASSVEPGTEAFF
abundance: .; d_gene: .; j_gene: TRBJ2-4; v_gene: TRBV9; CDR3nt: TGTGCCAGCAGCCGGGGGAGTGTGGACAAAAACATTCAGTACTTC; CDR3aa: CASSRGSVDKNIQYF
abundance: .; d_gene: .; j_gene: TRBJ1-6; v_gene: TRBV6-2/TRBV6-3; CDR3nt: TGTGCCAGCAGTTTGGCTACCCGGGGTAATTCACCCCTCCACTTT; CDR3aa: CASSLATRGNSPLHF
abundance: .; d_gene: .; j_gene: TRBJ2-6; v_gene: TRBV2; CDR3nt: TGTGCCAGCAGTGTACAGGGATCCGGGGCCAACGTCCTGACTTTC; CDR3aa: CASSVQGSGANVLTF
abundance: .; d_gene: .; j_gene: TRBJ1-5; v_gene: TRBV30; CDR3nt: TGTGCCTGGAGCTCCAAGGGAGGGGGACAGCCCCAGCATTTT; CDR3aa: CAWSSKGGGQPQHF
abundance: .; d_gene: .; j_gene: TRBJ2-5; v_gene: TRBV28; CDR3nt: TGTGCCAGCAGTTTCCCCCTTGGACAGCCGTTCGAGACCCAGTACTTC; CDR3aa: CASSFPLGQPFETQYF
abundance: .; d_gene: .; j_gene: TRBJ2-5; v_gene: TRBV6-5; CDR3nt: TGTGCCAGCACCCGAGAAGGGCGCGGGGAGACCCAGTACTTC; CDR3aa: CASTREGRGETQYF
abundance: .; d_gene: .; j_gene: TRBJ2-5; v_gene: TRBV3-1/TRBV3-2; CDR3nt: TGTGCCAGCGGAGGTCGCTTGGAGACCCAGTACTTC; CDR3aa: CASGGRLETQYF
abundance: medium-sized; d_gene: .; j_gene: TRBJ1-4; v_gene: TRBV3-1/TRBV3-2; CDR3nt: TGTGCCAGCAGCCAAGTGAGGGATGAAAAACTGTTTTTT; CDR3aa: CASSQVRDEKLFF
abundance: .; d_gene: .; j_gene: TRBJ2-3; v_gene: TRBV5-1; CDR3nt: TGCGCCAGCAGCTTGGCCGGTTCCACAGATACGCAGTATTTT; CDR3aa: CASSLAGSTDTQYF
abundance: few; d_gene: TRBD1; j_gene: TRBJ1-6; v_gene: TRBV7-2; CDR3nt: TGTGCCAGCAGCTTAGCGAACAGGGGAAGCAATTCACCCCTCCACTTT; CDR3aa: CASSLANRGSNSPLHF
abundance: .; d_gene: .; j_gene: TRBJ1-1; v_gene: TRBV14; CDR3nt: TGTGCCAGCAGCCGGGCCAGCCGACGCACTGAAGCTTTCTTT; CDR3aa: CASSRASRRTEAFF
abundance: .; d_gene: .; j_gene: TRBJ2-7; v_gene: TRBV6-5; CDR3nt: TGTGCCAGTCGGGTGAGCTCCTACGAGCAGTACTTC; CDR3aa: CASRVSSYEQYF
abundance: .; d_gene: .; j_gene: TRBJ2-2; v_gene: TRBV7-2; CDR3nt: TGTGCCAGCAGGGAAGCCCTAACGGGCGGGGAGCTGTTTTTT; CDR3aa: CASREALTGGELFF